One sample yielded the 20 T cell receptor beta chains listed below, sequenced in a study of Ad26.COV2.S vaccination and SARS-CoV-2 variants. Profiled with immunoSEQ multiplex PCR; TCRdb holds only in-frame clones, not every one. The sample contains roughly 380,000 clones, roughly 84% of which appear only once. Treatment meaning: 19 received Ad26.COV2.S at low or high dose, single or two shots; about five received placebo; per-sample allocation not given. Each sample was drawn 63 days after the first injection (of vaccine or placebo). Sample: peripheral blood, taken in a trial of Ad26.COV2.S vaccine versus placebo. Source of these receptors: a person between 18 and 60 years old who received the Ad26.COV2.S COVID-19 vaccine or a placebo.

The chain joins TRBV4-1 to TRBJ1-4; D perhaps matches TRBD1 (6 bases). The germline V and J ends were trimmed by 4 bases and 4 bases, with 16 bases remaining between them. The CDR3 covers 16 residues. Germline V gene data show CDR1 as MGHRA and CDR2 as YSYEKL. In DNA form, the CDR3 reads TGCGCCAGCAGCCGCAATCGGGGGCGACTTAATGAAAAACTGTTTTTT. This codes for CASSRNRGRLNEKLFF.

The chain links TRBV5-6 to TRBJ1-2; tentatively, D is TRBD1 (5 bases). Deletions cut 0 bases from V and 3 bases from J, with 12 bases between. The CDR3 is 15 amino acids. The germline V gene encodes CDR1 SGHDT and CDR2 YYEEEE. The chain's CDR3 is CASSLGWGKDYGYTF. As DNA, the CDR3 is TGTGCCAGCAGCTTGGGATGGGGCAAGGACTATGGCTACACCTTC. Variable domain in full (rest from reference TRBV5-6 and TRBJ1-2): DAGVTQSPTHLIKTRGQQVTLRCSPKSGHDTVSWYQQALGQGPQFIFQYYEEEERQRGNFPDRFSGHQFPNYSSELNVNALLLGDSALYLCASSLGWGKDYGYTFGSGTRLTVV.

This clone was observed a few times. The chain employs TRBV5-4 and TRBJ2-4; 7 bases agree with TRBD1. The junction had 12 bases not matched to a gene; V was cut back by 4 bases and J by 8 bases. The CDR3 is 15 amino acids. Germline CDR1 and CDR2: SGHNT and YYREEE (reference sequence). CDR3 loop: CASSRRDSPIDIQYF. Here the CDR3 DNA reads TGTGCCAGCAGCCGTCGGGACAGCCCAATCGACATTCAGTACTTC.

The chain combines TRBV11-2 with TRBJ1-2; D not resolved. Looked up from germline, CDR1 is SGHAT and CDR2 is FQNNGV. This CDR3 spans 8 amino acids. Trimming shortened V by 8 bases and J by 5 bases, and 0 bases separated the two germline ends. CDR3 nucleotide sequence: TGTGCCAGCTATGGCTACACCTTC. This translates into CASYGYTF. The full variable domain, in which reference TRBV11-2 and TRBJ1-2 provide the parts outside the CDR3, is EAGVAQSPRYKIIEKRQSVAFWCNPISGHATLYWYQQILGQGPKLLIQFQNNGVVDDSQLPKDRFSAERLKGVDSTLKIQPAKLEDSAVYLCASYGYTFGSGTRLTVV.

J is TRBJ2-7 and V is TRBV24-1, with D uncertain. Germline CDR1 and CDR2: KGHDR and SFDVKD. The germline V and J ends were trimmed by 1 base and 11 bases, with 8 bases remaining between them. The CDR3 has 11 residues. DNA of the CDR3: TGTGCCACCAGTGATTTCGGCAGAAAGTACTTC. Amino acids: CATSDFGRKYF.

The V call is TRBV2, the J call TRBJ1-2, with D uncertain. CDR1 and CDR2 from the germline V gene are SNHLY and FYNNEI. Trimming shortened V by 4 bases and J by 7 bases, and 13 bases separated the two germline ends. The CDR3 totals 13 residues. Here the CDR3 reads CASSVIKTGGYTF. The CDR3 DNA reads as TGTGCCAGCAGTGTAATAAAAACCGGTGGCTACACCTTC.

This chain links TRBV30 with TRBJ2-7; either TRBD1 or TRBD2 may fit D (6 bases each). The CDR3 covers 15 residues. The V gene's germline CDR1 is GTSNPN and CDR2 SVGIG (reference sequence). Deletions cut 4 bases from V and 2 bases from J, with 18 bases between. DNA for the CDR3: TGTGCCTGGATACCACCCGGGGGCGCCCCCTACGAGCAGTACTTC. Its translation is CAWIPPGGAPYEQYF. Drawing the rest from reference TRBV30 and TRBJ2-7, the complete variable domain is SQTIHQWPATLVQPVGSPLSLECTVEGTSNPNLYWYRQAAGRGLQLLFYSVGIGQISSEVPQNLSASRPQDRQFILSSKKLLLSDSGFYLCAWIPPGGAPYEQYFGPGTRLTVT.

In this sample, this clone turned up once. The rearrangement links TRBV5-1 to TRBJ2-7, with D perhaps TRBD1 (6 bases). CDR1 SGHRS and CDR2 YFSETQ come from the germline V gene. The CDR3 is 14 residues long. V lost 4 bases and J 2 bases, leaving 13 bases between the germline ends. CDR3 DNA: TGCGCCAGCAGCCAGCAGACAGGAGCCTACGAGCAGTACTTC. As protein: CASSQQTGAYEQYF.

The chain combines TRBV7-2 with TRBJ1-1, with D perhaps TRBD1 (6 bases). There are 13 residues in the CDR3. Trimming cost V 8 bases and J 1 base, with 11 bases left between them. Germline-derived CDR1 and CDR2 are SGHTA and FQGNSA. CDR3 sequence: CASRQEPNTEAFF. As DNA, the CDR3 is TGTGCCAGCCGACAGGAACCGAACACTGAAGCTTTCTTT.

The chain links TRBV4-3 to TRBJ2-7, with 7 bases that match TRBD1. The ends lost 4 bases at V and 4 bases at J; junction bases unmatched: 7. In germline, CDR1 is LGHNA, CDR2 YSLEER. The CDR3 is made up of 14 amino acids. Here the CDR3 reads CASSPQGGGYEQYF. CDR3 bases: TGCGCCAGCAGCCCTCAAGGGGGCGGGTACGAGCAGTACTTC.

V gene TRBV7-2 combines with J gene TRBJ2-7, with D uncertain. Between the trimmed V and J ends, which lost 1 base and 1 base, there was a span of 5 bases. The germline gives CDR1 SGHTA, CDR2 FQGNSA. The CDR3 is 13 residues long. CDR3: CASSLGRSYEQYF. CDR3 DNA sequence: TGTGCCAGCAGCTTAGGAAGATCCTACGAGCAGTACTTC. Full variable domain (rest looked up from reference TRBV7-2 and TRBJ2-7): GAGVSQSPSNKVTEKGKDVELRCDPISGHTALYWYRQSLGQGLEFLIYFQGNSAPDKSGLPSDRFSAERTGGSVSTLTIQRTQQEDSAVYLCASSLGRSYEQYFGPGTRLTVT.

The CDR3 nucleotides read TGTGCCAGCAGCCGCGACAGATATGGCTACACCTTC. This gives the protein CASSRDRYGYTF. V is TRBV7-2 and J is TRBJ1-2, with D perhaps TRBD1 (5 bases). Trimming left V 5 bases short and J 5 bases short, with 9 bases between. The germline CDR1 and CDR2 sequences are SGHTA and FQGNSA. The CDR3 runs 12 residues.

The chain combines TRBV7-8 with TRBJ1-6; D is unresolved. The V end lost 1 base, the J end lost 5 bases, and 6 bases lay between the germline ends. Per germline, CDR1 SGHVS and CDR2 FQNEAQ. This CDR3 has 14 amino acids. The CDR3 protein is CASSLVWDNSPLHF. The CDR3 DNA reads TGTGCCAGCAGCTTAGTGTGGGATAATTCACCCCTCCACTTT. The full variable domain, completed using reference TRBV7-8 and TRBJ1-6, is GAGVSQSPRYKVAKRGQDVALRCDPISGHVSLFWYQQALGQGPEFLTYFQNEAQLDKSGLPSDRFFAERPEGSVSTLKIQRTQQEDSAVYLCASSLVWDNSPLHFGNGTRLTVT.

This CDR3 is CASSGLIYNEQFF. The CDR3 DNA reads as TGTGCCAGTAGCGGACTTATTTACAATGAGCAGTTCTTC. V usage is TRBV19 and J usage is TRBJ2-1; weak D call: TRBD2 (5 bases). Trimming removed 6 bases from V and 4 bases from J, with 10 bases in between. Germline V gene lookup returns CDR1 LNHDA and CDR2 SQIVND (reference sequence). This CDR3 contains 13 residues.

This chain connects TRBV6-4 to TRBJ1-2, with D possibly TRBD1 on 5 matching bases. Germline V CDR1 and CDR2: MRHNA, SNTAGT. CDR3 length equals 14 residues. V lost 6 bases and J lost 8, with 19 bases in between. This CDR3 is CASSEGMASGGYTF. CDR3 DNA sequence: TGTGCCAGCAGCGAGGGGATGGCTTCGGGGGGCTACACCTTC.

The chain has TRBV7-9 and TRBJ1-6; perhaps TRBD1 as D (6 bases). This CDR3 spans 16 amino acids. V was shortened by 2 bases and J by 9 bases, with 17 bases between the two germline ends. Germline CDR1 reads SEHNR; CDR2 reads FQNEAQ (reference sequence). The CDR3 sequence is CASSLFKSGVSSPLHF. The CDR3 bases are TGTGCCAGCAGCTTATTTAAGTCAGGGGTGTCTTCACCCCTCCACTTT.

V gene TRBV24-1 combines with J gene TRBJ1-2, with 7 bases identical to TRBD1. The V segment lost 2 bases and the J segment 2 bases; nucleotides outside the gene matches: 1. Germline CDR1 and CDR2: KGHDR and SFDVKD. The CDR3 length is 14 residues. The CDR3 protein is CATSDSTGNYGYTF. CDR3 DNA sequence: TGTGCCACCAGTGATTCGACAGGGAACTATGGCTACACCTTC.

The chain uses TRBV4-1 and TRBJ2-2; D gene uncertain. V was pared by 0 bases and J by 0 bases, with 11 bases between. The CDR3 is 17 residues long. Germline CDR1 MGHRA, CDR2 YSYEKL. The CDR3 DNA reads TGCGCCAGCAGCCAAGAATGGCAGCCCTCGAACACCGGGGAGCTGTTTTTT. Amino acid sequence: CASSQEWQPSNTGELFF.

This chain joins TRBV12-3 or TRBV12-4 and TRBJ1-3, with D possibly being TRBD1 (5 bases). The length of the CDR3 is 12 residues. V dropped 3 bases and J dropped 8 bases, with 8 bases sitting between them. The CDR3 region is CASSFRGDTIYF. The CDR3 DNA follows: TGTGCCAGCAGTTTTCGAGGGGACACCATATATTTT.

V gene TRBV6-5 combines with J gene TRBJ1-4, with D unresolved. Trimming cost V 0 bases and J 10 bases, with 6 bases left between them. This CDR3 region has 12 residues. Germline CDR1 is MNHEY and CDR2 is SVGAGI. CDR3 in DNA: TGTGCCAGCAGTTACTCGGGAGGAAAACTGTTTTTT. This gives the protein CASSYSGGKLFF.